A single sample gave rise to the 25 T cell receptor beta chains below, sequenced in a study of OX40 agonist ivuxolimab in advanced cancers. Assay used: immunoSEQ multiplex PCR; TCRdb lists only in-frame clones, some missing. Of about 96,000 clones listed, about 80% are singletons. This material consisted of CD4+ or CD8+ T cells sorted from blood, taken in a trial of the OX40 agonist ivuxolimab. The receptors stem from an adult with an advanced solid tumor such as melanoma, head and neck, liver or kidney cancer.

This clone showed up just once. J is TRBJ2-7 and V is TRBV10-3, with 9 bases that match TRBD1. This CDR3 spans 13 amino acids. Germline CDR1 ENHRY, CDR2 SYGVKD. Unmatched junction bases numbered 8, after V lost 11 bases and J lost 3 bases. Here the CDR3 reads CAAQPGQGYEQYF. In DNA form, the CDR3 reads TGTGCCGCCCAGCCGGGACAGGGCTACGAGCAGTACTTC.

The chain links TRBV30 to TRBJ2-3, with D uncertain. Germline loops: CDR1 GTSNPN, CDR2 SVGIG (reference sequence). The CDR3 has 15 residues. V lost 3 bases and J 1 base, leaving 14 bases between the germline ends. The CDR3 DNA follows: TGTGCCTGGAGCGGTCTAGTCGGTGGCACAGATACGCAGTATTTT. This sequence encodes CAWSGLVGGTDTQYF.

This clone was detected only a few times. The chain uses TRBV7-9 and TRBJ2-1; no firm D call. The V gene lost 1 base and the J gene lost 4 bases, with 8 bases spanning the gap. This CDR3 contains 14 residues. The germline CDR1 and CDR2 sequences are SEHNR and FQNEAQ (reference sequence). DNA for the CDR3: TGTGCCAGCAGCTTAGGCCCAGAATACAATGAGCAGTTCTTC. Translated: CASSLGPEYNEQFF.

The chain has TRBV2 and TRBJ2-3; TRBD2 matches at 9 bases. In germline, CDR1 is SNHLY, CDR2 FYNNEI. The CDR3 is made up of 15 amino acids. V lost 2 bases, J lost 10 bases, and 10 bases stayed unmatched. For the CDR3, the DNA is TGTGCCAGCAGTGAACAGATAGTAGCGGGGGCCGCGCAGTATTTT. Protein product: CASSEQIVAGAAQYF.

The chain links TRBV7-8 to TRBJ1-5, with a tentative D call TRBD1 (5 bases). With 5 bases removed from V and 1 base from J, the gap between germline ends came to 15 bases. The CDR3 covers 16 residues. Germline V gene data show CDR1 as SGHVS and CDR2 as FQNEAQ. CDR3 sequence (DNA): TGTGCCAGCAGCCCAGCGGGGGGAAGAAGCAATCAGCCCCAGCATTTT. Its translation: CASSPAGGRSNQPQHF.

This chain joins TRBV6-4 and TRBJ2-7, with TRBD2 matching over 8 bases. With 6 bases clipped from V and 3 bases from J, the junction kept 10 bases outside the gene matches. This CDR3 is 15 amino acids long. Per the germline V gene, CDR1 is MRHNA and CDR2 is SNTAGT. DNA of the CDR3: TGTGCCAGCAGCTCCAAAAGCGGGGGTTTCTACGAGCAGTACTTC. This translates into CASSSKSGGFYEQYF.

This chain connects TRBV11-2 to TRBJ2-7; D unclear. Trimming cost V 3 bases and J 4 bases, with 25 bases left between them. The germline CDR1 and CDR2 sequences are SGHAT and FQNNGV. The CDR3 sequence is 18 residues long. Here the CDR3 DNA reads TGTGCCAGCAGCTTTCTTCCACAGTGGGGATTTGACGGATACGAGCAGTACTTC. Protein sequence: CASSFLPQWGFDGYEQYF.

The chain uses TRBV19 and TRBJ1-3; possibly TRBD1 for D (5 bases). CDR3 size: 16 residues. The V gene lost 6 bases and the J gene lost 2 bases, with 17 bases spanning the gap. Germline CDR1 and CDR2: LNHDA and SQIVND (reference sequence). The CDR3: CASSPPGVSTGNTIYF. The CDR3 DNA reads TGTGCCAGTAGCCCACCGGGGGTCTCCACTGGAAACACCATATATTTT.

This CDR3 is CASSLTGRMGHEQFF. The CDR3 DNA sequence: TGTGCCAGCAGCTTAACCGGCAGGATGGGTCATGAGCAGTTCTTC. This chain connects TRBV13 to TRBJ2-1; D unresolved. CDR1 is PRHDT and CDR2 is FYEKMQ in the germline V gene (reference sequence). CDR3 length equals 15 residues. The V end lost 2 bases, the J end lost 8 bases, and 16 bases lay between the germline ends. Supplemented by reference TRBV13 and TRBJ2-1, the full variable domain reads AAGVIQSPRHLIKEKRETATLKCYPIPRHDTVYWYQQGPGQDPQFLISFYEKMQSDKGSIPDRFSAQQFSDYHSELNMSSLELGDSALYFCASSLTGRMGHEQFFGPGTRLTVL.

The chain employs TRBV5-4 and TRBJ2-1; 14 nucleotides line up with TRBD2. Germline V gene lookup returns CDR1 SGHNT and CDR2 YYREEE (reference sequence). The V segment lost 4 bases and the J segment 6 bases; nucleotides outside the gene matches: 6. This CDR3 is built from 16 residues. The CDR3 region is CASSPGTSGGFNEQFF. CDR3 nucleotides: TGTGCCAGCAGCCCTGGGACTAGCGGGGGATTCAATGAGCAGTTCTTC.

The chain combines TRBV7-9 with TRBJ1-1, with 10 bases identical to TRBD1. The length of the CDR3 is 13 residues. V lost 5 bases and J lost 4; bases outside the gene matches: 1. Germline lookup yields CDR1 SEHNR and CDR2 FQNEAQ (reference sequence). The CDR3 sequence: CASSRQGATEAFF. The CDR3 region has the DNA TGTGCCAGCAGCCGACAGGGGGCCACTGAAGCTTTCTTT.

This sequence joins TRBV7-9 and TRBJ2-5, with a possible D match to TRBD1 (6 bases). The CDR3 covers 15 residues. Trimming took 1 base from V and 2 from J, leaving 11 bases between them. Germline CDR1 SEHNR, CDR2 FQNEAQ (reference sequence). CDR3 DNA: TGTGCCAGCAGCTTAGAGGGACAACAGCAAGAGACCCAGTACTTC. It is translated as CASSLEGQQQETQYF.

CDR3 protein: CASTAEISGNTIYF. The CDR3 nucleotides are TGTGCCAGCACCGCCGAGATCTCTGGAAACACCATATATTTT. The J gene is TRBJ1-3, the V gene TRBV5-4, with D unclear. Germline V CDR1 and CDR2: SGHNT, YYREEE (reference sequence). CDR3 length: 14 amino acids. V lost 6 bases and J lost 0, with 10 bases in between.

This CDR3 reads CASRRLGGETQYF. CDR3 DNA: TGTGCCAGCAGGAGACTGGGGGGAGAGACCCAGTACTTC. The chain links TRBV2 to TRBJ2-5; D is possibly TRBD2 (6 bases). Germline V gene lookup returns CDR1 SNHLY and CDR2 FYNNEI. The V end lost 6 bases, the J end lost 4 bases, and 12 bases lay between the germline ends. The CDR3 covers 13 residues.

The CDR3 nucleotides read TGTGCCAGCAGCTTAGCGGGATCCCACGAGCAGTACTTC. It codes for CASSLAGSHEQYF. The J gene is TRBJ2-7, the V gene TRBV11-3, with D perhaps matching TRBD2 (5 bases). The CDR3 length is 13 residues. Trimming shortened V by 1 base and J by 5 bases, and 9 bases separated the two germline ends. CDR1 and CDR2 from the germline V gene are SGHNT and YENEEA.

This clone has just a few counts. The V and J genes are TRBV18 and TRBJ1-5; D is uncertain. Germline assignment: CDR1 KGHSH and CDR2 LQKENI. V was trimmed by 3 bases and J by 6 bases, leaving 15 bases between them. This CDR3 has 15 amino acids. The CDR3 loop is CASSPLPGGFQPQHF. The CDR3 DNA is TGTGCCAGCTCACCCTTACCAGGCGGATTTCAGCCCCAGCATTTT.

The chain uses TRBV7-2 and TRBJ1-1, with 7 bases aligning to TRBD1. With V trimmed by 1 base and J by 5 bases, 7 bases remained unmatched. Germline lookup yields CDR1 SGHTA and CDR2 FQGNSA. The CDR3 totals 15 residues. CDR3 nucleotide sequence: TGTGCCAGCAGCTTAGGAGAGGGGGCAAGAACTGAAGCTTTCTTT. Its protein is CASSLGEGARTEAFF.

The chain is built from TRBV19 and TRBJ1-5; tentatively, D is TRBD1 (6 bases). From germline, CDR1 is LNHDA and CDR2 SQIVND (reference sequence). The V end lost 2 bases, the J end lost 6 bases, and 11 bases lay between the germline ends. The CDR3 covers 14 residues. Written as DNA, the CDR3 is TGTGCCAGTAGTATACAAGGGGGAGCTCAGCCCCAGCATTTT. Translation: CASSIQGGAQPQHF.

This chain uses TRBV7-3 with TRBJ2-3; D possibly corresponds to TRBD1 (5 bases). V was shortened by 5 bases and J by 1 base, with 7 bases between the two germline ends. The CDR3 has 13 residues. CDR1 and CDR2 from the germline V gene are SGHTA and FQGTGA. CDR3 residues: CASSLQGTDTQYF. The CDR3 bases are TGTGCCAGCAGCCTACAGGGCACAGATACGCAGTATTTT.

The chain carries TRBV9 and TRBJ1-3; D call uncertain. The CDR3 runs 13 residues. Trimming left V 5 bases short and J 4 bases short, with 10 bases between. CDR1 and CDR2 (germline): SGDLS, YYNGEE. The CDR3: CASSHAPGNTIYF. The CDR3 DNA reads as TGTGCCAGCAGTCACGCCCCAGGAAACACCATATATTTT.

The chain is built from TRBV10-3 and TRBJ1-5; 9 bases line up with TRBD1. This CDR3 comprises 15 residues. The V gene's germline CDR1 is ENHRY and CDR2 SYGVKD. J was trimmed by 4 bases and V by 2 bases; bases with no gene match: 3. CDR3 amino acids: CAISEGQGNNQPQHF. The CDR3 coding sequence is TGTGCCATCAGTGAGGGACAGGGGAATAATCAGCCCCAGCATTTT.

V and J are TRBV7-3 and TRBJ2-7; 7 nucleotides line up with TRBD2. Trimming removed 2 bases from V and 3 bases from J; junction bases left unmatched: 7. In germline, CDR1 is SGHTA, CDR2 FQGTGA. The CDR3 totals 15 residues. The CDR3 region has the DNA TGTGCCAGCAGCTTATCAGCGGGGCAGGTCTACGAGCAGTACTTC. Residues: CASSLSAGQVYEQYF.

This clone turned up a few times. CDR3 coding DNA: TGTGCCAGCAGCTCAAACCCTGGGGATACGCAGTATTTT. This encodes CASSSNPGDTQYF. The V gene is TRBV11-1, the J gene TRBJ2-3; D gene ambiguous. Trimming cost V 4 bases and J 6 bases, with 11 bases left between them. The CDR3 consists of 13 residues. In germline, CDR1 is SGHAT, CDR2 FQDESV (reference sequence).

A few counts support this clone. The J gene is TRBJ2-4, the V gene TRBV18; 9 bases align to TRBD1. With V trimmed by 2 bases and J by 6 bases, 2 bases remained unmatched. From germline, CDR1 is KGHSH and CDR2 LQKENI. There are 14 residues in the CDR3. This CDR3 reads CASSPGTGINIQYF. The DNA of the CDR3 is TGTGCCAGCTCACCAGGGACAGGGATAAACATTCAGTACTTC.

The V gene is TRBV6-5, the J gene TRBJ1-2; D gene unclear. Trimming left V 5 bases short and J 8 bases short, with 18 bases between. Germline lookup yields CDR1 MNHEY and CDR2 SVGAGI. The CDR3 extends over 14 amino acids. The CDR3 spells CASSRETPRMGYTF. For the CDR3, the DNA is TGTGCCAGCAGTAGGGAGACACCCAGGATGGGCTACACCTTC.